The 18 T cell receptor beta chains given below trace back to one sample, sequenced in a study of blood T cell repertoires in COVID-19. Profiled with immunoSEQ multiplex PCR; TCRdb holds only in-frame clones, not every one. The sample records 250,000 or so clones, about 90% being singletons. The sample comprised peripheral blood. These receptors all come from a man between 60 and 75 years old with acute or convalescent COVID-19.

The CDR3 DNA follows: TGCAGTAGCGGGAGGTTCTACAATGAGCAGTTCTTC. This codes for CSSGRFYNEQFF. The rearrangement uses TRBV29-1 and TRBJ2-1, with 10 bases aligning to TRBD2. Germline loops: CDR1 SQVTM, CDR2 ANQGSEA. The length of the CDR3 is 12 residues.

The V call is TRBV28, the J call TRBJ2-7, with 8 bases fitting TRBD1. In germline, CDR1 is MDHEN, CDR2 SYDVKM. The CDR3 covers 19 residues. J gave up 6 bases and V 5 bases, and 24 bases lay outside the gene matches. CDR3 coding DNA: TGTGCCAGCAGTCTCTCATGGGGGACAGGACGTCGAAGGGGATCCGAGCAGTACTTC. This translates into CASSLSWGTGRRRGSEQYF.

The CDR3 is CASSLEEARAAGNTIYF. The DNA of the CDR3 is TGCGCCAGCAGCTTGGAAGAGGCCAGGGCAGCTGGAAACACCATATATTTT. This rearrangement joins TRBV5-1 to TRBJ1-3, with D maybe TRBD1 (5 bases). V was cut by 0 bases and J by 2 bases, with 15 bases left in between. Per germline, CDR1 SGHRS and CDR2 YFSETQ. This CDR3 contains 17 residues.

This clone was observed a handful of times. The chain uses TRBV24-1 and TRBJ1-2; D possibly corresponds to TRBD1 (6 bases). The V end was cut by 4 bases, the J end by 4 bases, with 21 bases between. From germline, CDR1 is KGHDR and CDR2 SFDVKD. This CDR3 contains 17 residues. Written as DNA, the CDR3 is TGTGCCACCAGTGAGACCGACAGATCTGGGGGCCTCTATGGCTACACCTTC. Amino acids: CATSETDRSGGLYGYTF.

The rearrangement uses TRBV7-9 and TRBJ2-1, with D tentatively TRBD2 (6 bases). CDR1 and CDR2 (germline): SEHNR, FQNEAQ (reference sequence). This CDR3 has 12 amino acids. Trimming removed 2 bases from V and 15 bases from J, with 14 bases in between. CDR3 loop: CASSLSAGPTFF. In nucleotides, the CDR3 is TGTGCCAGCAGCTTATCGGCGGGACCTACGTTCTTC. The entire variable domain, with the rest obtained from reference TRBV7-9 and TRBJ2-1, is as follows: DTGVSQNPRHKITKRGQNVTFRCDPISEHNRLYWYRQTLGQGPEFLTYFQNEAQLEKSRLLSDRFSAERPKGSFSTLEIQRTEQGDSAMYLCASSLSAGPTFFGPGTRLTVL.

The chain uses TRBV19 and TRBJ2-7, with 9 bases aligning to TRBD2. CDR3 length equals 13 residues. V lost 4 bases, J lost 6 bases, and 4 bases stayed unmatched. Germline V gives CDR1 LNHDA, CDR2 SQIVND (reference sequence). Here the CDR3 reads CASSTRLAAEQYF. The DNA of the CDR3 is TGTGCCAGTAGTACGAGACTAGCGGCCGAGCAGTACTTC.

In this sample, this clone turned up a few times. The chain is built from TRBV6-5 and TRBJ2-2; 8 bases line up with TRBD1. Germline CDR1 MNHEY, CDR2 SVGAGI. The trim removed 7 bases at V and 4 bases at J, leaving 5 bases unmatched. This CDR3 has 14 amino acids. CDR3 coding DNA: TGTGCCAGCACTAGGGGACAGGTCACCGGGGAGCTGTTTTTT. The encoded protein is CASTRGQVTGELFF.

Here the CDR3 reads CASSLRTGGYNEQFF. CDR3 in DNA: TGTGCCAGCAGCCTGAGGACAGGGGGCTACAATGAGCAGTTCTTC. This chain joins TRBV5-4 and TRBJ2-1; 10 nucleotides align to TRBD1. Germline CDR1 SGHNT, CDR2 YYREEE (reference sequence). The CDR3 length is 15 residues. Trimming cost V 4 bases and J 3 bases; bases outside gene matches: 4.

The chain combines TRBV28 with TRBJ1-2, with 8 nucleotides matching TRBD1. Germline CDR1 is MDHEN and CDR2 is SYDVKM. The CDR3 is 15 residues long. V lost 5 bases to trimming and J lost 5 bases; unmatched junction nucleotides: 10. The CDR3 DNA reads as TGTGCCAGCAGTCCTCCCAGGGGGCAAGGGTATGGCTACACCTTC. Protein product: CASSPPRGQGYGYTF.

J is TRBJ2-4 and V is TRBV24-1; D might be TRBD2 (6 bases). Looked up from germline, CDR1 is KGHDR and CDR2 is SFDVKD. The CDR3 is made up of 13 amino acids. Trimming stripped 4 bases from V and 13 bases from J, with 16 bases between. The CDR3 sequence is CATSDPEGSTQYF. For the CDR3, the DNA is TGTGCCACCAGTGACCCGGAGGGGTCTACGCAGTACTTC.

V and J are TRBV29-1 and TRBJ1-1; unclear D gene. The CDR3 spans 13 residues. CDR1 and CDR2 (germline): SQVTM, ANQGSEA. The V end lost 7 bases, the J end lost 0 bases, and 12 bases lay between the germline ends. The CDR3 sequence is CSGRPNLNTEAFF. The CDR3 bases are TGCAGCGGTCGCCCGAACTTGAACACTGAAGCTTTCTTT.

The V and J genes are TRBV9 and TRBJ2-3; possibly TRBD2 for D (6 bases). This CDR3 has 16 residues. Between the trimmed V and J ends, which lost 0 bases and 4 bases, there was a span of 15 bases. Germline V gene sequence: CDR1 SGDLS, CDR2 YYNGEE. CDR3 amino acids: CASSVAGTLRADTQYF. In nucleotides, the CDR3 is TGTGCCAGCAGCGTAGCTGGGACTTTGCGCGCAGATACGCAGTATTTT.

V is TRBV7-9 and J is TRBJ2-3; 11 nucleotides line up with TRBD2. CDR1 is SEHNR and CDR2 is FQNEAQ in the germline V gene (reference sequence). Trimming took 5 bases from V and 2 from J; bases not matched to a gene: 3. The CDR3 totals 15 residues. The CDR3 DNA reads TGTGCCAGCAGCCGACTAGCGGGGCTCACAGATACGCAGTATTTT. This sequence encodes CASSRLAGLTDTQYF.

The J gene is TRBJ2-3, the V gene TRBV12-3 or TRBV12-4, with D perhaps matching TRBD1 (5 bases). The V end lost 5 bases, the J end lost 7 bases, and 13 bases lay between the germline ends. The CDR3 totals 13 residues. CDR3 loop: CASSLSTDNTQYF. As DNA, the CDR3 is TGTGCCAGCAGTCTTTCGACAGATAATACGCAGTATTTT.

Comment on this clone: The germline gene is not matched at one end of the junction; a read error may be the cause. The chain has TRBV6-5 and TRBJ1-6, with D possibly TRBD1 on 6 matching bases. The CDR3 has 14 residues. From germline, CDR1 is MNHEY and CDR2 SVGAGI. CDR3 residues: CASRQGPNNPPLHF. In DNA form, the CDR3 reads TGTGCCAGCCGCCAGGGGCCCAATAATCCACCCCTCCACTTT.

The chain links TRBV30 to TRBJ1-4; 11 positions match TRBD1. Germline V CDR1 and CDR2: GTSNPN, SVGIG (reference sequence). With 4 bases clipped from V and 8 bases from J, the junction kept 9 bases outside the gene matches. The CDR3 is 15 amino acids. The DNA of the CDR3 is TGTGCCTGGAACCGACGGACAGGGGGCGGAGAAAAACTGTTTTTT. Protein product: CAWNRRTGGGEKLFF.

This chain links TRBV2 with TRBJ2-1; D unresolved. Germline CDR1 and CDR2: SNHLY and FYNNEI. The CDR3 is 13 residues long. Trimming cost V 7 bases and J 3 bases, with 10 bases left between them. This CDR3 reads CASMSEVYNEQFF. DNA for the CDR3: TGTGCCAGCATGAGCGAGGTCTACAATGAGCAGTTCTTC.

The gene calls are TRBV7-2 and TRBJ2-1; weak D call: TRBD2 (6 bases). This CDR3 has 14 residues. CDR1 is SGHTA and CDR2 is FQGNSA in the germline V gene. The germline V and J ends were trimmed by 0 bases and 9 bases, with 12 bases remaining between them. The chain's CDR3 is CASSLAATSIEQFF. The CDR3 region has the DNA TGTGCCAGCAGCTTAGCGGCCACTAGCATTGAGCAGTTCTTC.